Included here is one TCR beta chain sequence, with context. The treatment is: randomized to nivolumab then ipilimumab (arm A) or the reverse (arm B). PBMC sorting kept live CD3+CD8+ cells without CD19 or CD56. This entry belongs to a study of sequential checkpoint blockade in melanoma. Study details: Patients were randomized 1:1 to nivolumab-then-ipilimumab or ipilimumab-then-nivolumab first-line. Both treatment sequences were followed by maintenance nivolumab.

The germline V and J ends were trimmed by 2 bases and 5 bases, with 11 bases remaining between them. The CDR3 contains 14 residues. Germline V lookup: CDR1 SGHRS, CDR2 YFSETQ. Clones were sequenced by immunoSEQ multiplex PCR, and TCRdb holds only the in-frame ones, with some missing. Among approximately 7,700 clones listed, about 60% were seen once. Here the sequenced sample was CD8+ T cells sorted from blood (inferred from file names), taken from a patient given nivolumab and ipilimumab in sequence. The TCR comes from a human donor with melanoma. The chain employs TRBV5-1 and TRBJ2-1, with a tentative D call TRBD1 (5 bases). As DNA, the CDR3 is TGCGCCAGCAGCTTAGGGGTAAACGACAATGAGCAGTTCTTC. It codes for CASSLGVNDNEQFF.